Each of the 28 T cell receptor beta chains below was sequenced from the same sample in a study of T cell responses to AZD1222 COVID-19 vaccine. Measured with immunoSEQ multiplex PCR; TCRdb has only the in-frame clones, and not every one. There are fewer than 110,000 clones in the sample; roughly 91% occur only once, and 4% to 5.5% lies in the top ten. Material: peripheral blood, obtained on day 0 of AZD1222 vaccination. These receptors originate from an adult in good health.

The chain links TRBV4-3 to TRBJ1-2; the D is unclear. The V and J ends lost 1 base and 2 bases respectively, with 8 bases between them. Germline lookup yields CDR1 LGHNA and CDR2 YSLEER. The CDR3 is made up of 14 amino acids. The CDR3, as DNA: TGCGCCAGCAGCCAAGTCGGTAGGAACTATGGCTACACCTTC. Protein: CASSQVGRNYGYTF.

This CDR3 reads CASSPPLGYEQYF. CDR3 nucleotide sequence: TGTGCCAGCAGCCCACCTTTAGGCTACGAGCAGTACTTC. The chain carries TRBV7-9 and TRBJ2-7, with D unresolved. CDR1 and CDR2 (germline): SEHNR, FQNEAQ (reference sequence). V was pared by 5 bases and J by 3 bases, with 11 bases between. This CDR3 is built from 13 residues.

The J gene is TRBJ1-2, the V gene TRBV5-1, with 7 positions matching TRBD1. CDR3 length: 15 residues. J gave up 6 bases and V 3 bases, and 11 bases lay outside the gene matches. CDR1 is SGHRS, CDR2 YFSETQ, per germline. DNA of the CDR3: TGCGCCAGCAGCTCGTCGACAGGGCGGGTCCATGGCTACACCTTC. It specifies CASSSSTGRVHGYTF. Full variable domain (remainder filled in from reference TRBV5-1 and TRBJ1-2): KAGVTQTPRYLIKTRGQQVTLSCSPISGHRSVSWYQQTPGQGLQFLFEYFSETQRNKGNFPGRFSGRQFSNSRSEMNVSTLELGDSALYLCASSSSTGRVHGYTFGSGTRLTVV.

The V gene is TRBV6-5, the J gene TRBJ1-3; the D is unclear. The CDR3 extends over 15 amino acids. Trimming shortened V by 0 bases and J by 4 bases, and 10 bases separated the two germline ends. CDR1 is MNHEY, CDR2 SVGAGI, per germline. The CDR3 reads CASSYSPGLGNTIYF. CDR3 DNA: TGTGCCAGCAGTTACTCGCCAGGCTTGGGAAACACCATATATTTT.

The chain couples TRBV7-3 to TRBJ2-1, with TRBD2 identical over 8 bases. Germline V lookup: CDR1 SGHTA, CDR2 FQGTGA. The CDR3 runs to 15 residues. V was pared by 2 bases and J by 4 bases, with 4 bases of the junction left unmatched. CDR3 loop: CASSLVRGAYNEQFF. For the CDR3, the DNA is TGTGCCAGCAGCTTAGTGCGGGGGGCATACAATGAGCAGTTCTTC.

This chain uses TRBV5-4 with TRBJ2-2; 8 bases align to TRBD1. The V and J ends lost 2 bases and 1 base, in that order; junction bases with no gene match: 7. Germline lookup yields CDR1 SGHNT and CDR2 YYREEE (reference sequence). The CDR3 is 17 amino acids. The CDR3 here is CASSFSSGTGNTGELFF. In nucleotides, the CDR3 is TGTGCCAGCAGCTTTTCTTCCGGGACAGGGAACACCGGGGAGCTGTTTTTT. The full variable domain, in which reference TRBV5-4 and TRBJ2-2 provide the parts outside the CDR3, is ETGVTQSPTHLIKTRGQQVTLRCSSQSGHNTVSWYQQALGQGPQFIFQYYREEENGRGNFPPRFSGLQFPNYSSELNVNALELDDSALYLCASSFSSGTGNTGELFFGEGSRLTVL.

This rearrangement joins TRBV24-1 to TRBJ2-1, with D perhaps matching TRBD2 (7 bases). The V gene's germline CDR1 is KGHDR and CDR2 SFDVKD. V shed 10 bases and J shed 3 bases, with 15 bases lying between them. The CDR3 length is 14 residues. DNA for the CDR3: TGTGCCACGGCGCAAGGGGGGGACTACAATGAGCAGTTCTTC. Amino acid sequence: CATAQGGDYNEQFF.

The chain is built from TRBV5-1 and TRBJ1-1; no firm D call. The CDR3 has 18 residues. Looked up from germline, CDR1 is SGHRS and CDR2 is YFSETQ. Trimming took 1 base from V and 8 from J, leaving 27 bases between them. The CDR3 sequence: CASSLSSYTTDTGAEAFF. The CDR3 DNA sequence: TGCGCCAGCAGCTTGAGTTCTTATACCACTGACACCGGAGCAGAAGCTTTCTTT. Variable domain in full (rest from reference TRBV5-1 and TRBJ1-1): KAGVTQTPRYLIKTRGQQVTLSCSPISGHRSVSWYQQTPGQGLQFLFEYFSETQRNKGNFPGRFSGRQFSNSRSEMNVSTLELGDSALYLCASSLSSYTTDTGAEAFFGQGTRLTVV.

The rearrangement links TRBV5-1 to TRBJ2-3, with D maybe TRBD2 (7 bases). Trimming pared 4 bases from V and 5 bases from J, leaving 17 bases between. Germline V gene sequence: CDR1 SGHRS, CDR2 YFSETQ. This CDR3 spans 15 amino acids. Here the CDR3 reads CASSPRGGPGDTQYF. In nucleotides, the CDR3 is TGCGCCAGCAGCCCCCGCGGGGGCCCGGGAGATACGCAGTATTTT.

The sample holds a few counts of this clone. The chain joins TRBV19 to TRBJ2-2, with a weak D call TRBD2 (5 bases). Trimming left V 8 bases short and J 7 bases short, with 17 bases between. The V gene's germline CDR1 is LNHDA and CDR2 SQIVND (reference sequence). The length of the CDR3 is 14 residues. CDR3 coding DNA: TGTGCCAGTCCCCGCGAGAACAGCGGCGGGGAGCTGTTTTTT. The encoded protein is CASPRENSGGELFF.

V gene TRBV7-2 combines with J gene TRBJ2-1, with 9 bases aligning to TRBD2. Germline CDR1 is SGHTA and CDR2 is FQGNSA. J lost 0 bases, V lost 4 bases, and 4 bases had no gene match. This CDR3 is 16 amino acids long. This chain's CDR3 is CASSWTSANSYNEQFF. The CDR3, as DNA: TGTGCCAGCAGCTGGACTAGCGCAAACTCCTACAATGAGCAGTTCTTC.

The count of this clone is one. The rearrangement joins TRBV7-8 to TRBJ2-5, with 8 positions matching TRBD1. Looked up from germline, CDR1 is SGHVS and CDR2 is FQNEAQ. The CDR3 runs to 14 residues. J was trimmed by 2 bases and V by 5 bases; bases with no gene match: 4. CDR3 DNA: TGTGCCAGCAGCCAAACAGGGGGGCAAGAGACCCAGTACTTC. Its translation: CASSQTGGQETQYF.

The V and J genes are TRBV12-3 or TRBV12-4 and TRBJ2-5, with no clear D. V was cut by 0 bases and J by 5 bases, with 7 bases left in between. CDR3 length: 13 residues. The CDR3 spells CASSLAGFETQYF. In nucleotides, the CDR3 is TGTGCCAGCAGTTTAGCAGGGTTCGAGACCCAGTACTTC.

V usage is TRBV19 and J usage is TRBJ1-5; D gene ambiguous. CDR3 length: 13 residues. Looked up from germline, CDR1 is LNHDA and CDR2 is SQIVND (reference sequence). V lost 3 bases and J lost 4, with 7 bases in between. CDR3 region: CASSISWNQPQHF. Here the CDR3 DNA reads TGTGCCAGTAGTATTTCGTGGAATCAGCCCCAGCATTTT. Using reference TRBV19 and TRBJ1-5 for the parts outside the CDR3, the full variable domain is DGGITQSPKYLFRKEGQNVTLSCEQNLNHDAMYWYRQDPGQGLRLIYYSQIVNDFQKGDIAEGYSVSREKKESFPLTVTSAQKNPTAFYLCASSISWNQPQHFGDGTRLSIL.

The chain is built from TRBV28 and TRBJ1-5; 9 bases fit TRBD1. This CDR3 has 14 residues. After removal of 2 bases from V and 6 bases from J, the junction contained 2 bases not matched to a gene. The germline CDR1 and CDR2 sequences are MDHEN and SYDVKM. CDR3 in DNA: TGTGCCAGCAGTTTAGGGACAGGGTTTCAGCCCCAGCATTTT. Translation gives CASSLGTGFQPQHF. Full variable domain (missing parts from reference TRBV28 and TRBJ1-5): DVKVTQSSRYLVKRTGEKVFLECVQDMDHENMFWYRQDPGLGLRLIYFSYDVKMKEKGDIPEGYSVSREKKERFSLILESASTNQTSMYLCASSLGTGFQPQHFGDGTRLSIL.

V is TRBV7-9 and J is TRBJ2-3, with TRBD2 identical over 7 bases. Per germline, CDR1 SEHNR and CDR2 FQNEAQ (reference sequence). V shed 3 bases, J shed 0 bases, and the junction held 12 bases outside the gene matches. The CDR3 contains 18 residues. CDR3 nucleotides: TGTGCCAGCAGCTTCTGGGGATTAAGAGCGGGGAGCACAGATACGCAGTATTTT. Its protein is CASSFWGLRAGSTDTQYF.

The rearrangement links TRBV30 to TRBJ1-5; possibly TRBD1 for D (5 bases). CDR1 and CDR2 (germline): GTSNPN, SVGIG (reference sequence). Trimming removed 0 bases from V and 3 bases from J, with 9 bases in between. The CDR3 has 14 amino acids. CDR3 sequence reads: CAWSVLQDNQPQHF. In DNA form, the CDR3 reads TGTGCCTGGAGTGTACTACAGGACAATCAGCCCCAGCATTTT.

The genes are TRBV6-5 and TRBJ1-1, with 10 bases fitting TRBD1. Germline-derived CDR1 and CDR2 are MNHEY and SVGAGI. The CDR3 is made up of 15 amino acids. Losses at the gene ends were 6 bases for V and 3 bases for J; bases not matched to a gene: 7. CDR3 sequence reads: CASSASDRGYTEAFF. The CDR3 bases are TGTGCCAGCAGCGCATCGGACAGGGGGTACACTGAAGCTTTCTTT.

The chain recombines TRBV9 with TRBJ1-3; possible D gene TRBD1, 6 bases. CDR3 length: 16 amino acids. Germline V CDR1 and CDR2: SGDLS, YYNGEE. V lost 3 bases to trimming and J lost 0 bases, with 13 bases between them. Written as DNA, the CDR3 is TGTGCCAGCAGCGCCGACAGGATTACCTCTGGAAACACCATATATTTT. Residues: CASSADRITSGNTIYF.

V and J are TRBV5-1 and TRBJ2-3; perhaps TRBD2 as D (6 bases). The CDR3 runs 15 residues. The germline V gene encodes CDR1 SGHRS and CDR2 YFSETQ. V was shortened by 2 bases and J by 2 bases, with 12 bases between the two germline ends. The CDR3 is CASSFLGEVTDTQYF. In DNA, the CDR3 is TGCGCCAGCAGCTTCCTGGGGGAGGTCACAGATACGCAGTATTTT.

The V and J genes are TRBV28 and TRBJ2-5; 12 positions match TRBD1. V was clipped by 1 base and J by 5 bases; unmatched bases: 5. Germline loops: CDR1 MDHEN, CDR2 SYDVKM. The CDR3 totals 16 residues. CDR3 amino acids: CASSLLGQGARETQYF. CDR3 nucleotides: TGTGCCAGCAGTTTATTGGGACAGGGGGCGCGGGAGACCCAGTACTTC.

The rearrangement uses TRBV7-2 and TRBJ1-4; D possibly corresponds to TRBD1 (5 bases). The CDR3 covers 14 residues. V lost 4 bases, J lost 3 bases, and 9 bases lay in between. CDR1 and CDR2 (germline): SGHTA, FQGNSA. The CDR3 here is CASSSSGPNEKLFF. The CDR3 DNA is TGTGCCAGCAGCTCCTCAGGGCCTAATGAAAAACTGTTTTTT.

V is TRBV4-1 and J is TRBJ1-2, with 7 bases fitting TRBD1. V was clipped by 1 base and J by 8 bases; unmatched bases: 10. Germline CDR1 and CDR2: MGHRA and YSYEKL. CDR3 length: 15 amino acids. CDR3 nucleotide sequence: TGCGCCAGCAGCCAAGTAGGGGGCGCAGTGGGAGGCTACACCTTC. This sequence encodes CASSQVGGAVGGYTF.

The CDR3 DNA reads as TGTGCCAGCAGCCAAGATGCCCAGTATGGCTACACCTTC. Translation gives CASSQDAQYGYTF. J is TRBJ1-2 and V is TRBV14; D is uncertain. Trimming stripped 0 bases from V and 5 bases from J, with 7 bases between. Germline V gene sequence: CDR1 SGHDN, CDR2 FVKESK. CDR3 size: 13 residues.

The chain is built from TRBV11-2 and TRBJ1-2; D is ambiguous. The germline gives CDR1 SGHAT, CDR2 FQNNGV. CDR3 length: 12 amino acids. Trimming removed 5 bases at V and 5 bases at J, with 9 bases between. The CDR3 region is CASSQYEYGYTF. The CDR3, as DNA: TGTGCCAGCAGCCAATACGAGTATGGCTACACCTTC.

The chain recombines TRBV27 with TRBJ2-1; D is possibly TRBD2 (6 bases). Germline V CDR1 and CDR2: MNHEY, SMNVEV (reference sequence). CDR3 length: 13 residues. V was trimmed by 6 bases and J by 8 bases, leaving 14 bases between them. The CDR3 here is CASSSRRGHEQFF. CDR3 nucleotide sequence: TGTGCCAGCAGCTCGCGGCGGGGCCATGAGCAGTTCTTC.

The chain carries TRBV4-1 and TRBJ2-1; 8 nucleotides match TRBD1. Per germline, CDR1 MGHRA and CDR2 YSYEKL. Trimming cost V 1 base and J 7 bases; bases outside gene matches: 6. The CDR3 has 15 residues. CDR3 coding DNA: TGCGCCAGCAGCCAAGTCGGACAGGGTAGGAATGAGCAGTTCTTC. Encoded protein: CASSQVGQGRNEQFF.

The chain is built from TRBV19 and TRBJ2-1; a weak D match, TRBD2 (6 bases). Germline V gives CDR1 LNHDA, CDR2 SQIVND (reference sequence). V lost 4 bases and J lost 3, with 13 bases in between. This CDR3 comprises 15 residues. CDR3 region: CASSTGTPVYNEQFF. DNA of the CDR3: TGTGCCAGTAGTACCGGGACTCCCGTCTACAATGAGCAGTTCTTC.